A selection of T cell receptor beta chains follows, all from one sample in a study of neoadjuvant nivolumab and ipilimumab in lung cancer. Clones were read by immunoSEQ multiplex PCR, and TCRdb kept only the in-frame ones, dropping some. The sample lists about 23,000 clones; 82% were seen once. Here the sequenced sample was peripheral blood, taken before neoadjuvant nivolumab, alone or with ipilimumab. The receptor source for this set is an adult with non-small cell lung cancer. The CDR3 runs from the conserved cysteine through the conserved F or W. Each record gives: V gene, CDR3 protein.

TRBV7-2 CASSPSGANVLTF
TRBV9 CASSAGTVSNQPQHF
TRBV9 CASSDVPGGEAFF
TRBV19 CASSISGSTYEQYF
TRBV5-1 CASSPGQVEPDTQYF
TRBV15 CATSRQATHGEQFF
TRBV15 CATSHGLLSSYEQYF
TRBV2 CASATRGRNYEQYF
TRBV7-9 CASSLAARTDTQYF
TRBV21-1 CASSNALKQGEETQYF
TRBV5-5 CASRTGQETQYF
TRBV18 CASSPLANNEKLFF
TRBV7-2 CASSPAAGGVTVAFF
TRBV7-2 CASRSRRVDGYTF
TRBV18 CASSLSPSGFNEQFF
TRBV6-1 CASSEAGGSYNEQFF
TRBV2 CASSGRFRSSYNEQFF
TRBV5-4 CASSLRTSGSTDTQYF
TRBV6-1 CASSVTEFGYTF
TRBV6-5 CASSYFGTTHEQYF
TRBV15 CATSLYQETQYF
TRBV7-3 CASGPQGAGTGELFF
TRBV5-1 CASSRGSSGIQETQYF
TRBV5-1 CASSLEDSSYNEQFF
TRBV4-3 CASSPLSGANVLTF
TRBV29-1 CSVAYLSSYEQYF
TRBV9 CASSHNEQFF
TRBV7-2 CASSLGASEETQYF
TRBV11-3 CASSSRRGRNTEAFF
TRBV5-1 CASKPGLAGPQYF
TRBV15 CATSRHDSGNTIYF
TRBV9 CASSPGQRAQYNQPQHF
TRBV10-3 CAIRGTSNTGELFF
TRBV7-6 CASSQESGYEQYF
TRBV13 CASSFRTGGYGYTF
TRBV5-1 CASSLDGSNYGYTF
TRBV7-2 CASSPRQAPRSSYEQYF
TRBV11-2 CASRHNRFEAFF
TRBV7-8 CASSFTEHNEQFF
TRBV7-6 CASSLEADAMNTEAFF
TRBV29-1 CSVVGIPGTLPTTEAFF
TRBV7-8 CASSFRTGGEGYTF
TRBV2 CASGMIAVSTEAFF
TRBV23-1 CASSQSGRALAYGYTF
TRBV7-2 CASSLRMNTEAFF
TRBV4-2 CASSQDLSRPQYF
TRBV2 CASSPGEAGDTQYF
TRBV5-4 CASSLAGGYGYTF
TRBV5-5 CASSLRGGYPDTQYF
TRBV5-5 CASSGGTGELFF
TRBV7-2 CASSFAVNTEAFF
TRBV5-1 CASSLGDGGYTF
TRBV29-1 CSVGGAYDDEQFF